This T cell receptor (beta chain) was sequenced during a study of cytotoxic CD8 clonotypes in ibrutinib-treated CLL. Study-wide context: Patient counts were around 12 relapsed/refractory, under 16 treatment-naive and around 17 IGHV unmutated.

This CDR3 has 13 amino acids. Trimming left V 2 bases short and J 7 bases short, with 9 bases between. Germline V lookup: CDR1 SGHNT, CDR2 YENEEA. Worth noting for this clone: No antigen is known for it.

Assay: immunoSEQ multiplex PCR; the TCRdb copy retains only in-frame clones and omits some. The data show about 92,000 clones, approximately 77% seen once. Whole-study findings and limits: A rise in clonality was seen at ibrutinib response, and a fall back toward baseline was seen at progression.

The input for sequencing was PBMCs, taken after 24 months of ibrutinib treatment. The sequence was collected from a human donor with chronic lymphocytic leukemia. This chain links TRBV11-3 with TRBJ2-1, with a tentative D call TRBD2 (6 bases). The CDR3 sequence: CASSLSGGNEQFF. In DNA form, the CDR3 reads TGTGCCAGCAGCTTAAGTGGGGGGAATGAGCAGTTCTTC. The variable domain in full, with the rest retrieved from reference TRBV11-3 and TRBJ2-1, is EAGVVQSPRYKIIEKKQPVAFWCNPISGHNTLYWYLQNLGQGPELLIRYENEEAVDDSQLPKDRFSAERLKGVDSTLKIQPAELGDSAVYLCASSLSGGNEQFFGPGTRLTVL.